This entry describes one T cell receptor (beta chain). This specimen belongs to a study of shared clonotypes between healthy human individuals. The authors split each subset's genomic DNA evenly across several immunoSEQ plates. TCRdb keeps only in-frame clones here, not all; method: immunoSEQ multiplex PCR. The table lists about 470,000 clones, 70% to 80% of them singletons, with roughly an eighth in the top ten. Tens of millions of PBMCs went into genomic DNA for unsorted samples. The CDR3 loop spans 16 amino acids. The sample consisted of PBMCs. The TCR comes from a woman between 40 and 50 years old in good health. Some clones in this sample may be carry-over from other donors' samples. The rearrangement joins TRBV21-1 to TRBJ2-1. TRBV21-1 is classified as a pseudogene. The CDR3 DNA is TGTGCCAGCAGCAAAGTTGGGGGGCAGGCCGACAATGAGCAGTTCTTC. Protein product: CASSKVGGQADNEQFF.